This T cell receptor beta chain was sequenced for a study of blood T cell repertoires in COVID-19. In the original processing: It was from reference gene primer amplification that nucleated cell counts were estimated. Method: immunoSEQ multiplex PCR; TCRdb's copy keeps in-frame clones and lacks some. That table furnishes V, J and clone size, whereas the DNA furnished D and trimming. The repertoire includes about 220,000 clones, around four fifths of them detected once, and 3.5% to 4% sits in the top ten. Participants, about 18 to 90 years old, spanned about 26 US areas. Membership in each cohort depended on participant-reported clinical history. This CDR3 spans 15 amino acids. Germline V lookup: CDR1 SGHTA, CDR2 FQGNSA. V lost 4 bases to trimming and J lost 1 base; unmatched junction nucleotides: 4.

Sequenced input: PBMCs or T cells enriched from blood (not recorded which). The rearrangement joins TRBV7-2 to TRBJ2-7, with 10 bases matching TRBD1. This sequence originates from a woman aged 40 to 55 who had been exposed to COVID-19. The CDR3 bases are TGTGCCAGCAGCTCGACAGGGGGCTGGTCCTACGAGCAGTACTTC. It codes for CASSSTGGWSYEQYF.